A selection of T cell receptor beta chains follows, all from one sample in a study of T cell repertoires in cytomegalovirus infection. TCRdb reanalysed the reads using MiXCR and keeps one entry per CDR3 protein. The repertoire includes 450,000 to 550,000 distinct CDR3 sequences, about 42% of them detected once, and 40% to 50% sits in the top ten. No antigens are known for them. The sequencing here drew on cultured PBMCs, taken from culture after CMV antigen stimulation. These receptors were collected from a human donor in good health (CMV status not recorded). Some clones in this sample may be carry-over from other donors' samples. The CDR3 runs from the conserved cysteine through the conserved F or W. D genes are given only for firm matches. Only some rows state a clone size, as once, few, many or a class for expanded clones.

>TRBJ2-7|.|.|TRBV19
TGTGCCAGCAAGCCGTTTGGGACGGGCTACGAGCAGTACTTC
CASKPFGTGYEQYF
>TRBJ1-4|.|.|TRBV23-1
TGCGCCAGCAGTCCACCTCCGGACAGTCCAACTAATGAAAAACTGTTTTTT
CASSPPPDSPTNEKLFF
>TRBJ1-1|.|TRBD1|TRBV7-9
TGTGCCAGCAGCCCCAAGACAGGGTCGGAGAACACTGAAGCTTTCTTT
CASSPKTGSENTEAFF
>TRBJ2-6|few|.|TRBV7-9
TGTGCCAGCGGGGCCTCTGGGGCCAACGTCCTGACTTTC
CASGASGANVLTF
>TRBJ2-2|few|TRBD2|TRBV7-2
TGTGCCAGCAGCTCACTAGCGTGGTCCGGGGAGCTGTTTTTT
CASSSLAWSGELFF
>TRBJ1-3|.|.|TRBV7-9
TGTGCCAGCAGCTCAGGGACCTCTGGAAACACCATATATTTT
CASSSGTSGNTIYF
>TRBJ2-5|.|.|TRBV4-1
TGCGCCAGCAGCCCATCTGGCACGGGAAGGAATTCGGAGACCCAGTACTTC
CASSPSGTGRNSETQYF
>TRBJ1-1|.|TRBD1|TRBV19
TGTGCCAGTAGCCACAGGGGGCTGGCCACTGAAGCTTTCTTT
CASSHRGLATEAFF
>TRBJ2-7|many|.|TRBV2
TGTGCCAGCAGTGCCCTCTACGAGCAGTACTTC
CASSALYEQYF
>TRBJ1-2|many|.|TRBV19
TGTGCCAGTAGCTCCTTCCACCCATCCGGAGATGGCTACACCTTC
CASSSFHPSGDGYTF
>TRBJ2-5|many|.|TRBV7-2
TGTGCCAGCAGCTTAGGATCGGCGGGGGCTCGGGAGACCCAGTACTTC
CASSLGSAGARETQYF
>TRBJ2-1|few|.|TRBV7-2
TGTGCCAGCAGCTTTGCGGGCCACTCCTACAATGAGCAGTTCTTC
CASSFAGHSYNEQFF
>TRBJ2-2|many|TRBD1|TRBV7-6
TGTGCCAGCAGCAGCCCCCCCGGGACAGGGGTACGGGAGCTGTTTTTT
CASSSPPGTGVRELFF
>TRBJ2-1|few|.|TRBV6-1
TGTGCCACCCGGTCGGATTACGGGCAGTTCTTC
CATRSDYGQFF
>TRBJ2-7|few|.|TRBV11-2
TGTGCCAGCAGCTACAGAGGGGGGGCCTACGAGCAGTACTTC
CASSYRGGAYEQYF
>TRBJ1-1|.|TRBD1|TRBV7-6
TGTGCCAGCAGCCTCCGGGACAGGGGTACTGAAGCTTTCTTT
CASSLRDRGTEAFF
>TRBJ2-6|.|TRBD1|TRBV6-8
TGTGCCAGCAAGACAGGGACCTCCTCTGGGGCCAACGTCCTGACTTTC
CASKTGTSSGANVLTF
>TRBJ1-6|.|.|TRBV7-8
TGTGCCAGCAGCTTAGGGGGAAATTTAGGATCACCCCTCCACTTT
CASSLGGNLGSPLHF
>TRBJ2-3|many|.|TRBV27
TGTGCCAGCAGTCGGGGATGGGGGCGAACAGATACGCAGTATTTT
CASSRGWGRTDTQYF
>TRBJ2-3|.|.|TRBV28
TGTGCCAGACGGACCAGGGGTGGCACAGATACGCAGTATTTT
CARRTRGGTDTQYF
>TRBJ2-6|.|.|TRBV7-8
TGTGCCAGCAGCTACAGGGAATCTGGGGCCAACGTCCTGACTTTC
CASSYRESGANVLTF
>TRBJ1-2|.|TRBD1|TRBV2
TGTGCCAGCAGTGAAAGGCGGGACAGTCTAGGCTACACCTTC
CASSERRDSLGYTF
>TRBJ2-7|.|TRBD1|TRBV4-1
TGCGCCAGCAGCCAGCCGGGACAGGGTAGCTACGAGCAGTACTTC
CASSQPGQGSYEQYF
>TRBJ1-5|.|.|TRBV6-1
TGTGCCAGCATTGGTTCCGGCTCTGATCAGCCCCAGCATTTT
CASIGSGSDQPQHF
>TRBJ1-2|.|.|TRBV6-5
TGTGCCAGCAGAAACGACGCCGGGACATACTATGGCTACACCTTC
CASRNDAGTYYGYTF
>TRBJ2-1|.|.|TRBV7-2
TGTGCCAGCAGCTTAGTCTGGCTAGAATACAATGAGCAGTTCTTC
CASSLVWLEYNEQFF
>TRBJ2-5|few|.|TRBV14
TGTGCCAGCAGCCAAGGGACCGGCCAAGAGACCCAGTACTTC
CASSQGTGQETQYF
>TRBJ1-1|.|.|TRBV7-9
TGTGCCAGCAGTCCAGGTCACACTGAAGCTTTCTTT
CASSPGHTEAFF
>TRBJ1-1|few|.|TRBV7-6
TGTGCCAGCAGCTTAGGGGGTCCGTTCCCTGAAGCTTTCTTT
CASSLGGPFPEAFF
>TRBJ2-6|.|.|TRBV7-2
TGTGCCAGCAGCTTAGCGAGGGGAACGCTAGTCCTGACTTTC
CASSLARGTLVLTF
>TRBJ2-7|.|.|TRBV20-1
TGCAGTGCCGCTGAAGTGGGAGAAGCCTACGAGCAGTACTTC
CSAAEVGEAYEQYF
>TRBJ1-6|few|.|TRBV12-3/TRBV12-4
TGTGCCAGCAGTCTGCGGGAGCAGGGGTCACCCCTCCACTTT
CASSLREQGSPLHF
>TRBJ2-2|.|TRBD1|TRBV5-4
TGTGCCAGCACGTTTGGGAGTGGACAGGTCGCCGGGGAGCTGTTTTTT
CASTFGSGQVAGELFF
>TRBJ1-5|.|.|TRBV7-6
TGTGCCAGCAGCTCCGGCAAAAATCAGCCCCAGCATTTT
CASSSGKNQPQHF
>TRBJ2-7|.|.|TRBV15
TGTGCCACCAGCAGTGGATCCTACGAGCAGTACTTC
CATSSGSYEQYF
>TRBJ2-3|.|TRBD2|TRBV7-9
TGTGCCAGCAGCTCCTCGGGGCGGGAGAAGTCAGATACGCAGTATTTT
CASSSSGREKSDTQYF
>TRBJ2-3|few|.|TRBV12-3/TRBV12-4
TGTGCCACGAAGCCAGAGGGGGTGCCAGGGAAAAAGGGGGCAGATACGCAGTATTTT
CATKPEGVPGKKGADTQYF
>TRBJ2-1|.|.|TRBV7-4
TGTGCCAGCAGCTCCGAGGGGGTGTTCCGGGCGGAGTGTGAGCAGTTCTTC
CASSSEGVFRAECEQFF
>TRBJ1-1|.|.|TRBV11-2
TGTGCCAGCAGGCGGGGGCGCCGGTTGAACACTGAAGCTTTCTTT
CASRRGRRLNTEAFF
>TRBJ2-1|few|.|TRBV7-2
TGTGCCAGCAGCTTGAGGTGGGGGAAAACGAATGAGCAGTTCTTC
CASSLRWGKTNEQFF
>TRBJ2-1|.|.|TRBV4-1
TGCGCCAGCAGCCTCAATAGCGGCTCCTACAATGAGCAGTTCTTC
CASSLNSGSYNEQFF
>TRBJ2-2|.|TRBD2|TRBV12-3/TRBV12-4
TGTGCCAGCAGTCCCGACGCGGGGGGTGCCGTTGTGAAGCTGTTTTTT
CASSPDAGGAVVKLFF
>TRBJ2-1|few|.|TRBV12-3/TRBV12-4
TGTGCCAGCAGTTTAGGGGTCCCTGATAATGAGCAGTTCTTC
CASSLGVPDNEQFF
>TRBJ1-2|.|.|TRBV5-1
TGCGCCAGCAGCTTTGACCAGACGTATGGCTACACCTTC
CASSFDQTYGYTF
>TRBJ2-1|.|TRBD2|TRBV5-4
TGTGCCAGCAGCTTGGTGGAGCTAGCGGGAATGGATGAGCAGTTCTTC
CASSLVELAGMDEQFF
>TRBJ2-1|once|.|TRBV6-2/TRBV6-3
TGTGCCAGCAGCCGGGACCTCCCCCGGGACTCCTACAATGAGCAGTTCTTC
CASSRDLPRDSYNEQFF
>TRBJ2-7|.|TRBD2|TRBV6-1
TGTGCCAGCAGTGCTCCGGGACTAGGGGTGTACGAGCAGTACTTC
CASSAPGLGVYEQYF
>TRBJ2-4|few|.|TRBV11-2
TGTGCCAGCAGCCATTCGGGGGCGCGTAAAAACATTCAGTACTTC
CASSHSGARKNIQYF
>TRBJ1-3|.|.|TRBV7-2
TGTGCCAGCAGCTCGGGCGGGGCGGGAGGAAACACCATATATTTT
CASSSGGAGGNTIYF
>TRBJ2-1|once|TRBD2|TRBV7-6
TGTGCCAGCAGCCTCCCGATCCGAGCTAGCGGGACGAATGAGCAGTTCTTC
CASSLPIRASGTNEQFF
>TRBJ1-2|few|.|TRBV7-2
TGTGCCAGCAGCTTAGGTACAGCGTCTAACTATGGCTACACCTTC
CASSLGTASNYGYTF
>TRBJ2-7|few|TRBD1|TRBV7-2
TGTGCCAGCAGCGGAGGACAGGGGTACGAGCAGTACTTC
CASSGGQGYEQYF
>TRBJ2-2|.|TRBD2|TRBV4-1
TGCGCCAGCAGCCAAGGGTACCCAGCGGGGGTCACCACCGGGGAGCTGTTTTTT
CASSQGYPAGVTTGELFF